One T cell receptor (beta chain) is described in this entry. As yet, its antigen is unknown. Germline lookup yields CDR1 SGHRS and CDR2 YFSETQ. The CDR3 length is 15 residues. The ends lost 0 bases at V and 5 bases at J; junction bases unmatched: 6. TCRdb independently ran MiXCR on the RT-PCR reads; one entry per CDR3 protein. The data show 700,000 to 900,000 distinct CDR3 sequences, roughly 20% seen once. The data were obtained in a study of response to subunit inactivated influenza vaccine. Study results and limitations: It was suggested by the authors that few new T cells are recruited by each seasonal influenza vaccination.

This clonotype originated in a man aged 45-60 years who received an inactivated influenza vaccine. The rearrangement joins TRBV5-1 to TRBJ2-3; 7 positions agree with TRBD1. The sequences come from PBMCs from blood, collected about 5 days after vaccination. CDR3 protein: CASSLGDRTLDTQYF. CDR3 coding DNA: TGCGCCAGCAGCTTGGGGGACAGAACCTTAGATACGCAGTATTTT.